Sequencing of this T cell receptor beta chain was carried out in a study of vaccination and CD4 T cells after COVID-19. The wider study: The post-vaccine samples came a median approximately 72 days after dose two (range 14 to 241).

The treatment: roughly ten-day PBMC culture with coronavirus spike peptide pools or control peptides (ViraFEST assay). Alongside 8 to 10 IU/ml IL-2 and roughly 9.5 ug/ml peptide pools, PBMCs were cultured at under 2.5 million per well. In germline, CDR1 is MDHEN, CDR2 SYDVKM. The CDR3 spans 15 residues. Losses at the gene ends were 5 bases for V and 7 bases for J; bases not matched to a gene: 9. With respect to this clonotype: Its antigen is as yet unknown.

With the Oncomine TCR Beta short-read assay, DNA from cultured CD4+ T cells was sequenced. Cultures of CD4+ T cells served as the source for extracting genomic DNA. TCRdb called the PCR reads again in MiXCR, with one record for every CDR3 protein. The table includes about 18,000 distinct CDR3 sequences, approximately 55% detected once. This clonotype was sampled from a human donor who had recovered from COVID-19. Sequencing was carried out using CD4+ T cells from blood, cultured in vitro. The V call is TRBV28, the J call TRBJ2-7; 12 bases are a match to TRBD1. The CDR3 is CASSPPGQGALEQYF. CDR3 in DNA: TGTGCCAGCAGTCCGCCGGGACAGGGGGCGTTGGAGCAGTACTTC.